Listed below are T cell receptor beta chains from one sample, sequenced in a study of T cells in Graves' hyperthyroidism and ophthalmopathy. Via MiXCR, TCRdb re-called the multiplex PCR reads, giving one row per CDR3 protein. Of about 560,000 distinct CDR3 sequences listed, over 15% are singletons. Sequenced sample: blood. These receptors were collected from a woman aged 18-29 years with Graves' hyperthyroidism. CDR3s include the opening cysteine and the closing phenylalanine or tryptophan. A D gene is named only where the DNA matches it firmly. Clone size is shown for a subset of rows, as once, few, many or a class of expanded clone.

clone_size j_call d_call v_call cdr3_nt cdr3_aa
many TRBJ1-2 TRBD1 TRBV12-3/TRBV12-4 TGTGCCAGCAGCCGCCAAGGGACAGGGAATGGCTACACCTTC CASSRQGTGNGYTF
many TRBJ1-1 TRBD1 TRBV5-8 TGTGCCAGCAGCTTGATGGGGACAGGGGCCACTGAAGCTTTCTTT CASSLMGTGATEAFF
few TRBJ2-7 . TRBV4-3 TGCGCCAGCAGCCCTCGGTCGGGTTACGAGCAGTACTTC CASSPRSGYEQYF
many TRBJ2-1 TRBD1 TRBV11-1 TGTGCCAGCAGCTTACCAGACAGGGACGATGAGCAGTTCTTC CASSLPDRDDEQFF
. TRBJ2-1 . TRBV6-4 TGTGCCAGCAGTGACTCTGCAGGGTCGGGCAATGAGCAGTTCTTC CASSDSAGSGNEQFF
few TRBJ2-1 TRBD2 TRBV20-1 TGCAGTGTCACAATGGGACTAGCGGTTTACAATGAGCAGTTCTTC CSVTMGLAVYNEQFF
many TRBJ2-7 TRBD2 TRBV10-1 TGCGCCAGCAGTGAGGTTGGGAGGGAACACGAGCAGTACTTC CASSEVGREHEQYF
. TRBJ1-4 . TRBV13 TGTGCCAGCAGCTTAGCTGGTCGGAAAGCCCGGAATGAAAAACTGTTTTTT CASSLAGRKARNEKLFF
. TRBJ2-5 TRBD1 TRBV5-1 TGCGCCAGCAGCTTGGCGGACAGGCCCTACGGAGAGACCCAGTACTTC CASSLADRPYGETQYF
. TRBJ1-1 . TRBV5-1 TGCGCCAGCAGCTCAACCACCGTCCGTAACACTGAAGCTTTCTTT CASSSTTVRNTEAFF
few TRBJ1-2 . TRBV4-1 TGCGCCAGCAGCCAGAGGCAGAGCTATGGCTACACCTTC CASSQRQSYGYTF
. TRBJ1-2 TRBD1 TRBV27 TGTGCCAGCAGTTCCCCATTAAGGGGGCTTGGCTACACCTTC CASSSPLRGLGYTF
. TRBJ1-2 TRBD1 TRBV19 TGTGCCAGTAGTTCTCGTTTGGGACAGGGCCTCGGGAGAGGCTACACCTTC CASSSRLGQGLGRGYTF
few TRBJ2-3 TRBD1 TRBV12-3/TRBV12-4 TGTGCCAGCAAAAGACAGGGGGCTACAGATACGCAGTATTTT CASKRQGATDTQYF
. TRBJ2-5 . TRBV5-6 TGTGCCAGCAGCTTCGGTACTACAAGGGGAGAGACCCAGTACTTC CASSFGTTRGETQYF
many TRBJ2-5 TRBD2 TRBV7-9 TGTGCCAGCAGCCCTCGACTAGCGGGAGAAGAGACCCAGTACTTC CASSPRLAGEETQYF
few TRBJ2-6 TRBD1 TRBV9 TGTGCCAGCAGCTCACAGGGGGCCGGGGCCAACGTCCTGACTTTC CASSSQGAGANVLTF
. TRBJ2-1 TRBD2 TRBV4-2 TGTGCCAGCAGCCGGACAGGACTAGCGGGAGTCTCCTACAATGAGCAGTTCTTC CASSRTGLAGVSYNEQFF
few TRBJ2-7 TRBD2 TRBV9 TGTGCCAGCAGTCCCATTAGCGGGAGGGCCAACTACGAGCAGTACTTC CASSPISGRANYEQYF
many TRBJ2-2 . TRBV28 TGTGCCAGCAGTTCCCCAGGCACCGGGGAGCTGTTTTTT CASSSPGTGELFF
few TRBJ1-5 . TRBV12-5 TGTGCTAGTGCCATAGATAGTCAGCCCCAGCATTTT CASAIDSQPQHF
. TRBJ2-7 TRBD1 TRBV5-1 TGCGCCAGCAGCTCGGACAGGCTCGAGCAGTACTTC CASSSDRLEQYF
few TRBJ2-5 . TRBV27 TGTGCCAGCAGTCCAGGGTTTGGGTCCCAGTACTTC CASSPGFGSQYF
. TRBJ1-3 . TRBV19 TGTGCCAGTAGATGGGGGACGAATATAAGAAACACCATATATTTT CASRWGTNIRNTIYF
many TRBJ2-3 . TRBV7-8 TGTGCCAGCAGCTTAGCCGGGGCCACTAGCACAGATACGCAGTATTTT CASSLAGATSTDTQYF
many TRBJ1-1 TRBD1 TRBV5-5 TGTGCCAGCAAGCCGGGACAGGGGGAGGTTGAAGCTTTCTTT CASKPGQGEVEAFF
few TRBJ1-2 . TRBV12-3/TRBV12-4 TGTGCCAGCAGTTTAGTCCCAGGGTTAGGCTACACCTTC CASSLVPGLGYTF
many TRBJ2-1 . TRBV5-1 TGCGCCAGCAAGGGTTCGGCAGGCTCCTACAATGAGCAGTTCTTC CASKGSAGSYNEQFF
. TRBJ1-2 . TRBV3-1 TGTGCCAGCAGCCAAGATGCGACAGTTTATGGCTACACCTTC CASSQDATVYGYTF
many TRBJ1-3 TRBD1 TRBV12-3/TRBV12-4 TGTGCCAGCAGTTTTTCAGGGGGTTCTGGAAACACCATATATTTT CASSFSGGSGNTIYF
many TRBJ2-7 . TRBV20-1 TGCAGTGCTCCGATCCCGCAGGGTGGCTCCTACGAGCAGTACTTC CSAPIPQGGSYEQYF
few TRBJ2-5 TRBD2 TRBV24-1 TGTGCCACCAGTGATGTGGGACTAGCGGGGAAAGAGACCCAGTACTTC CATSDVGLAGKETQYF
. TRBJ1-5 . TRBV19 TGTGCCAGTAGTATAGGAGGACTTAGCAATCAGCCCCAGCATTTT CASSIGGLSNQPQHF
many TRBJ1-6 TRBD1 TRBV6-2/TRBV6-3 TGTGCCAGCAGTTACTCCTGGACAGGGGGATCGGTTTCACCCCTCCACTTT CASSYSWTGGSVSPLHF
few TRBJ1-1 . TRBV12-3/TRBV12-4 TGTGCCAGCAGCAGCGAGCGGACAGTGACTGAAGCTTTCTTT CASSSERTVTEAFF
. TRBJ1-6 . TRBV14 TGTGCCAGCAGCCAAGGCTTAGGCAGGACACCCCTCCACTTT CASSQGLGRTPLHF
. TRBJ2-7 . TRBV6-1 TGTGCCAGCAGTGAGTTCCGTGGGGGGACCTCCGAGCAGTACTTC CASSEFRGGTSEQYF
. TRBJ1-4 . TRBV4-3 TGCGCCAGCAGCCAAGATCCTGCGGGGGCTAATGAAAAACTGTTTTTT CASSQDPAGANEKLFF
once TRBJ2-2 TRBD2 TRBV6-2/TRBV6-3 TGTGCCAGCAGTTACTCCGGACTAGCGGGAGTCAACGGGGAGCTGTTTTTT CASSYSGLAGVNGELFF
few TRBJ2-7 . TRBV19 TGTGCCAGTAGTATGAAGGTTGGACACCCATACGAGCAGTACTTC CASSMKVGHPYEQYF
many TRBJ2-3 . TRBV6-2/TRBV6-3 TGTGCCAGCAAGACGAATTACGATACGCAGTATTTT CASKTNYDTQYF
many TRBJ2-1 . TRBV12-3/TRBV12-4 TGTGCCAGCACCAGAGGCCCAGGTACCAATGAGCAGTTCTTC CASTRGPGTNEQFF
. TRBJ2-1 TRBD2 TRBV2 TGTGCCAGCAGTGAAACGACTAGCGGGGGGGCCGTCGATGAGCAGTTCTTC CASSETTSGGAVDEQFF
. TRBJ2-1 TRBD2 TRBV10-3 TGTGCCATCAGTGGGACTAGCGGGAGGGATGAGCAGTTCTTC CAISGTSGRDEQFF
few TRBJ2-5 TRBD2 TRBV20-1 TGCAGTGCTAGAGATCTTTTGGCGGGAGGGGGGGAGACCCAGTACTTC CSARDLLAGGGETQYF
. TRBJ2-2 . TRBV6-1 TGTGCCAGCAGTGCTAATGGGGGGGCCGCCAACACCGGGGAGCTGTTTTTT CASSANGGAANTGELFF
few TRBJ1-5 . TRBV4-1 TGCGCCAGCAGCCAAGATTTGAGGACACTCAATCAGCCCCAGCATTTT CASSQDLRTLNQPQHF
many TRBJ2-1 TRBD1 TRBV2 TGTGCCAGCAGGGGACAGGGGAGTGGCGAGCAGTTCTTC CASRGQGSGEQFF
. TRBJ2-1 . TRBV5-1 TGCGCCAGCAGCTGGGGAACGGGTCTAGCGCGGGACTCTTCCTACAATGAGCAGTTCTTC CASSWGTGLARDSSYNEQFF
. TRBJ2-5 TRBD2 TRBV11-2 TGTGCCAGCACCCCTCCCGGCGGGAGGGTTGAGACCCAGTACTTC CASTPPGGRVETQYF
many TRBJ2-1 TRBD2 TRBV7-2 TGTGCCAGCAGGAGACTAGCGGGGGGCCTCGGTGAGCAGTTCTTC CASRRLAGGLGEQFF
. TRBJ1-1 . TRBV28 TGTGCCAGCAGCCCGGGACGGAAAGCTTTCTTT CASSPGRKAFF
many TRBJ1-1 . TRBV18 TGTGCCAGCTCCAACGGAAGGCCCCGAGGCGCTGAAGCTTTCTTT CASSNGRPRGAEAFF
. TRBJ2-1 . TRBV12-3/TRBV12-4 TGTGCCAGCAGTTTCCCGACTAGTTTGGGGTCCTACAATGAGCAGTTCTTC CASSFPTSLGSYNEQFF
many TRBJ1-5 . TRBV2 TGTGCCAGTACGACAGAGAGCAATCAGCCCCAGCATTTT CASTTESNQPQHF
. TRBJ1-5 TRBD1 TRBV10-2 TGCGCCAGCAGTGAGACAGGGGGCAATCAGCCCCAGCATTTT CASSETGGNQPQHF
many TRBJ1-5 . TRBV5-5 TGTGCCAGCAGCTCCGAAGGGATGGGAGCTCAGCCCCAGCATTTT CASSSEGMGAQPQHF
. TRBJ1-4 TRBD1 TRBV28 TGTGCCAGCGGACAGGGGAGAACTAATGAAAAACTGTTTTTT CASGQGRTNEKLFF
. TRBJ1-5 TRBD1 TRBV7-2 TGTGCCAGCAGCTTAGATCGGACAGGGGTGCAGCCCCAGCATTTT CASSLDRTGVQPQHF
. TRBJ1-5 TRBD1 TRBV6-1 TGTGCCAGCATTAAGACAGGGGGCTCGGGCAATCAGCCCCAGCATTTT CASIKTGGSGNQPQHF